This T cell receptor beta chain was captured by sequencing in a study of shared clonotypes between healthy human individuals. Study context: Researchers drew samples from a couple of women and a few men aged 18 to 49. Study results and limitations: In having few donors, the study represented limited genetic and exposure-history diversity. All-four-donor shared clonotypes had higher generation probabilities than non-shared clonotypes did.

CDR3 length equals 12 residues. The V end lost 3 bases, the J end lost 2 bases, and 2 bases lay between the germline ends. In germline, CDR1 is MGHRA, CDR2 YSYEKL. This table comes from immunoSEQ multiplex PCR, and its TCRdb copy is limited to in-frame clones, with some not included. The sample lists approximately 2.5 million clones, 93% occurring once. A note on this clone: The target antigen is unknown.

This sequence was found in a man between 18 and 29 years old in good health. Some clones in this sample may be carry-over from other donors' samples. The chain uses TRBV4-1 and TRBJ2-1; no clear D. The sequencing sample was made of naive CD4+ T cells from PBMCs. Subset specified: CD45RA+ positively selected. The CDR3 protein is CASSQTYNEQFF. As DNA, the CDR3 is TGCGCCAGCAGCCAGACCTACAATGAGCAGTTCTTC.